Each of the 29 T cell receptor beta chains below was sequenced from the same sample in a study of blood T cell repertoires in COVID-19. Profiling relied on immunoSEQ multiplex PCR, and the TCRdb table lists in-frame clones only, not all of them. Altogether hundreds of thousands of clones are present, roughly 87% being singletons, with the ten largest covering approximately 9%. What was sequenced was PBMCs or T cells enriched from blood (not recorded which). These receptors were collected from a woman aged 18-29 years who had recovered from COVID-19.

The J gene is TRBJ2-5, the V gene TRBV27; D perhaps matches TRBD1 (5 bases). The CDR3 is made up of 14 amino acids. Trimming shortened V by 6 bases and J by 1 base, and 12 bases separated the two germline ends. Germline V gene lookup returns CDR1 MNHEY and CDR2 SMNVEV (reference sequence). The CDR3 coding sequence is TGTGCCAGCAGCCCAGCTCAGGGCCAAGAGACCCAGTACTTC. Translated, it gives CASSPAQGQETQYF.

This chain links TRBV28 with TRBJ1-3; 8 nucleotides line up with TRBD1. V was clipped by 2 bases and J by 1 base; unmatched bases: 1. The CDR3 is 15 amino acids. The germline V gene encodes CDR1 MDHEN and CDR2 SYDVKM. CDR3 residues: CASSLRTGSGNTIYF. The CDR3 DNA sequence: TGTGCCAGCAGTTTAAGGACAGGGTCTGGAAACACCATATATTTT.

The chain employs TRBV28 and TRBJ1-3; D remains unclear. This CDR3 has 14 residues. CDR1 is MDHEN and CDR2 is SYDVKM in the germline V gene. Trimming took 5 bases from V and 0 from J, leaving 8 bases between them. DNA for the CDR3: TGTGCCAGCAGTATACTACGCTCTGGAAACACCATATATTTT. Protein: CASSILRSGNTIYF.

V gene TRBV5-1 combines with J gene TRBJ2-7; D is possibly TRBD2 (6 bases). This CDR3 contains 16 residues. With 1 base removed from V and 6 bases from J, the gap between germline ends came to 20 bases. Germline-derived CDR1 and CDR2 are SGHRS and YFSETQ. In DNA form, the CDR3 reads TGCGCCAGCAGCTTGTCCGGGACGGGAGTACTCGGCGAGCAGTACTTC. Encoded protein: CASSLSGTGVLGEQYF.

The chain couples TRBV19 to TRBJ1-5, with D possibly matching TRBD1 (5 bases). This CDR3 has 15 amino acids. Germline values: CDR1 LNHDA, CDR2 SQIVND (reference sequence). The V and J ends lost 5 bases and 5 bases respectively, with 16 bases between them. CDR3 bases: TGTGCCAGTAGTGAGCAGGGTCAGACCGATCAGCCCCAGCATTTT. Its translation: CASSEQGQTDQPQHF. Looking up the rest from reference TRBV19 and TRBJ1-5 gives the full variable domain: DGGITQSPKYLFRKEGQNVTLSCEQNLNHDAMYWYRQDPGQGLRLIYYSQIVNDFQKGDIAEGYSVSREKKESFPLTVTSAQKNPTAFYLCASSEQGQTDQPQHFGDGTRLSIL.

In its sample, this clone was seen once. V gene TRBV28 combines with J gene TRBJ2-7, with TRBD1 matching 8 bases. This CDR3 region has 14 residues. Looked up from germline, CDR1 is MDHEN and CDR2 is SYDVKM. The V segment lost 6 bases and the J segment 5 bases; nucleotides outside the gene matches: 9. In DNA, the CDR3 is TGTGCCAGCAGCGACAGGGGAGAAATGGACGAGCAGTACTTC. It specifies CASSDRGEMDEQYF.

The chain links TRBV13 to TRBJ1-1; 10 positions match TRBD1. CDR1 is PRHDT and CDR2 is FYEKMQ in the germline V gene (reference sequence). The CDR3 spans 14 residues. J gave up 3 bases and V 5 bases, and 3 bases lay outside the gene matches. CDR3 DNA sequence: TGTGCCAGCAGCCGGGACAGGGGTGACACTGAAGCTTTCTTT. Amino acid sequence: CASSRDRGDTEAFF.

This rearrangement joins TRBV12-3 or TRBV12-4 to TRBJ1-5, with D maybe TRBD1 (5 bases). The germline V and J ends were trimmed by 5 bases and 5 bases, with 7 bases remaining between them. This CDR3 spans 12 amino acids. The DNA of the CDR3 is TGTGCCAGCAGTGTACAGGATCAGCCCCAGCATTTT. This encodes CASSVQDQPQHF.

The CDR3 region has the DNA TGTGCCAGCAGATCGACAGGGGAAAGTTATGGCTACACCTTC. It is translated as CASRSTGESYGYTF. This sequence joins TRBV28 and TRBJ1-2; 8 bases match TRBD1. The V gene's germline CDR1 is MDHEN and CDR2 SYDVKM. The CDR3 is 14 amino acids. Germline trimming cut 6 bases from V and 5 bases from J; bases unmatched to any gene: 8.

The CDR3 spells CASSLLTGTAGSSNQPQHF. The CDR3 nucleotides are TGTGCCAGCAGTTTACTAACCGGGACAGCTGGATCTAGCAATCAGCCCCAGCATTTT. This chain joins TRBV28 and TRBJ1-5; 7 positions agree with TRBD1. Germline CDR1 and CDR2: MDHEN and SYDVKM. The CDR3 has 19 amino acids. With V trimmed by 2 bases and J by 0 bases, 13 bases remained unmatched.

The chain joins TRBV9 to TRBJ2-3, with 11 bases that match TRBD2. Germline V gene data show CDR1 as SGDLS and CDR2 as YYNGEE. The CDR3 has 18 amino acids. The V and J ends lost 4 bases and 2 bases, in that order; junction bases with no gene match: 12. The CDR3, as DNA: TGTGCCAGCAGCTCCACTAGCGGGGGACTGCTATTCACAGATACGCAGTATTTT. It translates to CASSSTSGGLLFTDTQYF.

This rearrangement joins TRBV19 to TRBJ1-6, with 8 bases that match TRBD1. The CDR3 loop spans 15 amino acids. Germline CDR1 and CDR2: LNHDA and SQIVND (reference sequence). Trimming cost V 3 bases and J 7 bases; bases outside gene matches: 5. The CDR3 DNA follows: TGTGCCAGTAGTATCGGGACAGGAACAAATTCACCCCTCCACTTT. It translates to CASSIGTGTNSPLHF.

CDR3 residues: CASSPGQPNQPQHF. The CDR3 bases are TGCGCCAGCAGCCCGGGACAGCCTAATCAGCCCCAGCATTTT. The rearrangement uses TRBV5-1 and TRBJ1-5, with 7 bases fitting TRBD1. The CDR3 loop spans 14 amino acids. With V trimmed by 4 bases and J by 4 bases, 5 bases remained unmatched. Per the germline V gene, CDR1 is SGHRS and CDR2 is YFSETQ. Full variable domain (outside the CDR3, taken from reference TRBV5-1 and TRBJ1-5): KAGVTQTPRYLIKTRGQQVTLSCSPISGHRSVSWYQQTPGQGLQFLFEYFSETQRNKGNFPGRFSGRQFSNSRSEMNVSTLELGDSALYLCASSPGQPNQPQHFGDGTRLSIL.

J is TRBJ1-5 and V is TRBV7-5. TRBV7-5 is a documented pseudogene. The CDR3 sequence is 17 residues long. The DNA of the CDR3 is TGTGTCAGAAGCTTGGAGACGTTACTAGATAGCAATCAGCCCCAGCATTTT. This sequence encodes CVRSLETLLDSNQPQHF.

The rearrangement links TRBV7-2 to TRBJ2-5; 8 positions match TRBD1. Germline CDR1 SGHTA, CDR2 FQGNSA. CDR3 length equals 15 residues. V shed 2 bases and J 5 bases; nucleotides not matched to a gene: 7. CDR3 sequence reads: CASSLFRGRGETQYF. CDR3 sequence (DNA): TGTGCCAGCAGCTTATTCAGGGGGCGCGGGGAGACCCAGTACTTC.

CDR3 nucleotides: TGTGCCAGCAGTACAACAGCCATCTATGGCTACACCTTC. Its translation is CASSTTAIYGYTF. The chain carries TRBV6-2 or TRBV6-3 and TRBJ1-2; D remains unclear. The germline V and J ends were trimmed by 5 bases and 4 bases, with 11 bases remaining between them. This CDR3 is built from 13 residues. Germline V CDR1 and CDR2: MNHEY, SVGEGT.

A word on this clone: This same CDR3 is encoded by further DNA sequences in the sample. This chain links TRBV7-9 with TRBJ2-3, with 7 nucleotides matching TRBD1. CDR3 length: 14 amino acids. In germline, CDR1 is SEHNR, CDR2 FQNEAQ (reference sequence). J was trimmed by 3 bases and V by 3 bases; bases with no gene match: 3. CDR3 nucleotide sequence: TGTGCCAGCAGCTTTGGCAGGGGGACAGATACGCAGTATTTT. Translating gives CASSFGRGTDTQYF.

The genes are TRBV6-5 and TRBJ1-6; maybe TRBD1 (6 bases). Per the germline V gene, CDR1 is MNHEY and CDR2 is SVGAGI. V was pared by 6 bases and J by 10 bases, with 16 bases between. The CDR3 contains 14 residues. The CDR3 here is CASSSQGQSSPLHF. The CDR3 DNA sequence: TGTGCCAGCAGCTCACAGGGTCAGAGCTCACCCCTCCACTTT.

The rearrangement joins TRBV12-3 or TRBV12-4 to TRBJ1-2; D gene uncertain. The CDR3 loop spans 13 amino acids. Trimming took off 5 bases at V and 4 bases at J, with 11 bases between the two ends. CDR3: CASSRTPFYGYTF. CDR3 coding DNA: TGTGCCAGCAGTCGAACTCCTTTCTATGGCTACACCTTC.

The chain recombines TRBV6-6 with TRBJ1-4; D not resolved. The V gene lost 8 bases and the J gene lost 2 bases, with 15 bases spanning the gap. Germline V gene lookup returns CDR1 MNHNY and CDR2 SVGAGI (reference sequence). The CDR3 spans 15 residues. In nucleotides, the CDR3 is TGTGCCAGCGGCTCCGAGGGCGGCACTAATGAAAAACTGTTTTTT. It yields the protein CASGSEGGTNEKLFF.

The chain is built from TRBV4-1 and TRBJ1-1, with D hard to call. This CDR3 spans 19 amino acids. The V gene lost 1 base and the J gene lost 9 bases, with 30 bases spanning the gap. Germline-derived CDR1 and CDR2 are MGHRA and YSYEKL. As DNA, the CDR3 is TGCGCCAGCAGCCAAGCGAGATACTTTGACGTCCGCAACCGGGAGAAAGCTTTCTTT. The encoded protein is CASSQARYFDVRNREKAFF.

A single count supports this clone. The gene calls are TRBV21-1 and TRBJ2-2; the table names TRBD2, a call not compared with the DNA. TRBV21-1 is a known pseudogene. This CDR3 comprises 14 residues. The CDR3 DNA reads TGTGCCAGCAGCATTGCGCCGAGGGCCGGGGAGCTGTTTTTT. The encoded protein is CASSIAPRAGELFF.

This rearrangement joins TRBV7-6 to TRBJ2-7; 12 bases align to TRBD2. V lost 0 bases and J lost 2; bases outside the gene matches: 5. This CDR3 contains 17 residues. Germline CDR1 reads SGHVS; CDR2 reads FNYEAQ. The CDR3: CASSLAHLAGGTYEQYF. DNA for the CDR3: TGTGCCAGCAGCTTAGCGCATCTAGCGGGGGGGACCTACGAGCAGTACTTC.

The CDR3 sequence: CASSSQGAQGTEAFF. The CDR3 DNA reads TGTGCCAGTAGTAGCCAGGGGGCTCAAGGCACTGAAGCTTTCTTT. The gene calls are TRBV19 and TRBJ1-1; TRBD1 aligns across 8 bases. Unmatched junction bases numbered 8, after V lost 4 bases and J lost 4 bases. Germline V CDR1 and CDR2: LNHDA, SQIVND (reference sequence). The CDR3 runs 15 residues.

V and J are TRBV19 and TRBJ2-7; a weak D match, TRBD1 (6 bases). Germline V lookup: CDR1 LNHDA, CDR2 SQIVND (reference sequence). The CDR3 has 15 amino acids. The V gene lost 3 bases and the J gene lost 2 bases, with 14 bases spanning the gap. This chain's CDR3 is CASSIEWDTTYEQYF. CDR3 coding DNA: TGTGCCAGTAGTATCGAGTGGGACACCACCTACGAGCAGTACTTC.

The chain recombines TRBV29-1 with TRBJ2-5; D is possibly TRBD1 (5 bases). Germline V gene sequence: CDR1 SQVTM, CDR2 ANQGSEA. The length of the CDR3 is 12 residues. V was trimmed by 7 bases and J by 2 bases, leaving 11 bases between them. The CDR3 nucleotides read TGCAGCGGAAGACAGATACAAGAGACCCAGTACTTC. Its protein is CSGRQIQETQYF.

The V gene is TRBV15, the J gene TRBJ1-4; possible D gene TRBD1, 6 bases. Germline V gene lookup returns CDR1 LNHNV and CDR2 YYDKDF (reference sequence). The CDR3 has 16 residues. V was clipped by 1 base and J by 4 bases, with 13 bases between them. The chain's CDR3 is CATSRAGSGVNEKLFF. The CDR3 DNA is TGTGCCACCAGCAGAGCCGGATCAGGGGTTAATGAAAAACTGTTTTTT. Combining the CDR3 with reference TRBV15 and TRBJ1-4 gives the whole variable domain DAMVIQNPRYQVTQFGKPVTLSCSQTLNHNVMYWYQQKSSQAPKLLFHYYDKDFNNEADTPDNFQSRRPNTSFCFLDIRSPGLGDTAMYLCATSRAGSGVNEKLFFGSGTQLSVL.

Concerning this clone itself: A junction end diverges from the germline sequence, so it may reflect a read error. This chain links TRBV4-1 with TRBJ2-6, with a possible D match to TRBD1 (6 bases). Germline V gene data show CDR1 as MGHRA and CDR2 as YSYEKL. The CDR3 has 16 amino acids. CDR3 DNA: TGCGCCAGCAGCCAGGGGGCGAATCCTGGGGTCAACGTCCTGACTTTC. Protein sequence: CASSQGANPGVNVLTF.

The V and J genes are TRBV25-1 and TRBJ1-1, with D possibly TRBD1 on 6 matching bases. Trimming stripped 6 bases from V and 0 bases from J, with 14 bases between. Germline lookup yields CDR1 MGHDK and CDR2 SYGVNS. The CDR3 is made up of 15 amino acids. The DNA of the CDR3 is TGTGCCAGCAGGGAGGAGGGGGGGGTGAACACTGAAGCTTTCTTT. This gives the protein CASREEGGVNTEAFF.